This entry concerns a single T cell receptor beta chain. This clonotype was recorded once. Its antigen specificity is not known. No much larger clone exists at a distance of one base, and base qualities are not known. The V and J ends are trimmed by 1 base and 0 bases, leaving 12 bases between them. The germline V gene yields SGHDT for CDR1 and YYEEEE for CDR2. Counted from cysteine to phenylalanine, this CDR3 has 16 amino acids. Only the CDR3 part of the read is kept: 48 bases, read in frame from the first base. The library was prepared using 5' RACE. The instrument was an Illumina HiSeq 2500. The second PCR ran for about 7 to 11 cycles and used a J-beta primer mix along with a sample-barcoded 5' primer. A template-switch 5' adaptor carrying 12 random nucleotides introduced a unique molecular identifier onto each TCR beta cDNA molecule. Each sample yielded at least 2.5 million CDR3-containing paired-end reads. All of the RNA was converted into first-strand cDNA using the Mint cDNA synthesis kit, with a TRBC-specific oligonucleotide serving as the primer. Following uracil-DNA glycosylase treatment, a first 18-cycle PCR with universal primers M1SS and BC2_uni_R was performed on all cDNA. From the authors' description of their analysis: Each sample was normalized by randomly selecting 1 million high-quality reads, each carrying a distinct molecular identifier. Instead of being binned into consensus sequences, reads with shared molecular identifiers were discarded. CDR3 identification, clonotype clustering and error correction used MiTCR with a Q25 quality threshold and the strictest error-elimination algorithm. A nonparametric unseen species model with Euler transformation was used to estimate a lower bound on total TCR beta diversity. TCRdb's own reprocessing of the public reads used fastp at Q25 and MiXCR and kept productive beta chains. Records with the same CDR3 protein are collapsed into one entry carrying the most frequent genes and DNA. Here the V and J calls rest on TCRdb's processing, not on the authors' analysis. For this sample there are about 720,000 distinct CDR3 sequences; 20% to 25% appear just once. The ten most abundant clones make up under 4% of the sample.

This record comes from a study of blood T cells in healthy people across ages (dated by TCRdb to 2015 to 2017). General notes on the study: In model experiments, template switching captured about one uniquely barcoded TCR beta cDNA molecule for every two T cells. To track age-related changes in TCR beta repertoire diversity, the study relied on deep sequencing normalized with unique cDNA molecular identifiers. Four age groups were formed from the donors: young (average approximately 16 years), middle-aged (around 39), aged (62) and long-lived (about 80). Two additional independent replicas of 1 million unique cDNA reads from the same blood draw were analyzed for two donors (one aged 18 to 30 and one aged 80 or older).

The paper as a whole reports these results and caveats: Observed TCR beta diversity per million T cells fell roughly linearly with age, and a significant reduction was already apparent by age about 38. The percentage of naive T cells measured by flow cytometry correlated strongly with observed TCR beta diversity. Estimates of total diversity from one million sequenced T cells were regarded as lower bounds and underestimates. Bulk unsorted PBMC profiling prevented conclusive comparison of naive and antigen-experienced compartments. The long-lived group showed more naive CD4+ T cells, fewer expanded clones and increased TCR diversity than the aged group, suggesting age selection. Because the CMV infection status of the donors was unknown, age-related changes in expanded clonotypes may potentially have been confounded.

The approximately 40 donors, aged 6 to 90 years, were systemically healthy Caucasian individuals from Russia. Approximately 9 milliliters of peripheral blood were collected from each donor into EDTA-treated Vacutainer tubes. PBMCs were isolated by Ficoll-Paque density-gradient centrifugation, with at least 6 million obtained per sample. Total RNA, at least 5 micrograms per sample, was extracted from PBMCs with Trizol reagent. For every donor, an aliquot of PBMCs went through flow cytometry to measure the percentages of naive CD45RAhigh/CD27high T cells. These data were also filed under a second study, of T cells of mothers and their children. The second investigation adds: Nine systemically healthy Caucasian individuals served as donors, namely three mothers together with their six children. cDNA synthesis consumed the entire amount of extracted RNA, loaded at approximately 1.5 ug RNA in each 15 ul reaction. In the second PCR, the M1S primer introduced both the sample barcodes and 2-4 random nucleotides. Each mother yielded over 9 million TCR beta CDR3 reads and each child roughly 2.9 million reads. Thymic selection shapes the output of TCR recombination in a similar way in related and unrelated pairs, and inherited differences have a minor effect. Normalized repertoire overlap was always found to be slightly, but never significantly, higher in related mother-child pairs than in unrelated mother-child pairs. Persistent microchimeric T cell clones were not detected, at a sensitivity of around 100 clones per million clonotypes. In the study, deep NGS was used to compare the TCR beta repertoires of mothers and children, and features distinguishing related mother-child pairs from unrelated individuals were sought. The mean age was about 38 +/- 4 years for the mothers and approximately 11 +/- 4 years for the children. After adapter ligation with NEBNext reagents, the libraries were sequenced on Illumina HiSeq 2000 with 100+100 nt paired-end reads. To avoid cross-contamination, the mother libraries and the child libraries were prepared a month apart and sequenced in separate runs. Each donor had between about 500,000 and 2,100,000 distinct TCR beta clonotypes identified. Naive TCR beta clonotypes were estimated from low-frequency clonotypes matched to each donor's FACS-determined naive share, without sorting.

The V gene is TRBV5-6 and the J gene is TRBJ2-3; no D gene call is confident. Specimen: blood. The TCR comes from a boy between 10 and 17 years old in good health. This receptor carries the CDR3 CASSLRLEPSTDTQYF. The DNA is TGTGCCAGCAGCTTGAGATTAGAGCCTAGCACAGATACGCAGTATTTT.